A single sample gave rise to the 9 T cell receptor beta chains below, sequenced in a study of blood T cell repertoires in COVID-19. Data came from immunoSEQ multiplex PCR; TCRdb stores just in-frame clones and leaves some out. The sample contains 70,000 to 85,000 clones, roughly 88% of which appear only once. Material for sequencing was peripheral blood. All receptors come from an older man with active or convalescent COVID-19.

The V and J genes are TRBV2 and TRBJ1-1, with unresolved D. This CDR3 has 14 amino acids. The germline V gene has CDR1 SNHLY and CDR2 FYNNEI. The germline V and J ends were trimmed by 4 bases and 1 base, with 10 bases remaining between them. Here the CDR3 reads CASSAEGKNTEAFF. Here the CDR3 DNA reads TGTGCCAGCAGTGCCGAGGGTAAGAACACTGAAGCTTTCTTT. Based on the CDR3 plus reference TRBV2 and TRBJ1-1, the full variable domain is EPEVTQTPSHQVTQMGQEVILRCVPISNHLYFYWYRQILGQKVEFLVSFYNNEISEKSEIFDDQFSVERPDGSNFTLKIRSTKLEDSAMYFCASSAEGKNTEAFFGQGTRLTVV.

This clone has more than one count but fewer than ten. The J gene is TRBJ1-4, the V gene TRBV5-1, with D maybe TRBD1 (5 bases). Trimming shortened V by 0 bases and J by 7 bases, and 10 bases separated the two germline ends. CDR1 and CDR2 from the germline V gene are SGHRS and YFSETQ. The CDR3 is 14 amino acids. CDR3 sequence: CASSLGQGGEKLFF. In DNA, the CDR3 is TGCGCCAGCAGCTTGGGGCAGGGCGGTGAAAAACTGTTTTTT.

The chain links TRBV11-2 to TRBJ2-7, with D tentatively TRBD2 (5 bases). The V and J ends lost 0 bases and 1 base respectively, with 10 bases between them. Germline CDR1 SGHAT, CDR2 FQNNGV. This CDR3 is 15 amino acids long. The CDR3 here is CASSLDPGVSYEQYF. The CDR3 DNA is TGTGCCAGCAGCTTAGATCCCGGGGTGTCCTACGAGCAGTACTTC.

A few counts support this clone. In nucleotides, the CDR3 is TGTGCCATCAGTGGACAGGGGTCCTACAATGAGCAGTTCTTC. This codes for CAISGQGSYNEQFF. The chain joins TRBV10-3 to TRBJ2-1; 8 nucleotides agree with TRBD1. The V and J ends lost 4 bases and 1 base, in that order; junction bases with no gene match: 0. CDR1 is ENHRY and CDR2 is SYGVKD in the germline V gene. The CDR3 length is 14 residues.

This sequence joins TRBV5-6 and TRBJ1-1; D may be TRBD1 (5 bases). This CDR3 has 15 amino acids. Germline loops: CDR1 SGHDT, CDR2 YYEEEE. V gave up 1 base and J gave up 1 base, with 11 bases separating them. The DNA for the CDR3 is TGTGCCAGCAGCTTGCTCGGGCAGGGGAACACTGAAGCTTTCTTT. Translation gives CASSLLGQGNTEAFF.

This sequence joins TRBV30 and TRBJ1-4, with D uncertain. The V end was cut by 0 bases, the J end by 6 bases, with 8 bases between. This CDR3 region has 13 residues. Germline-derived CDR1 and CDR2 are GTSNPN and SVGIG (reference sequence). The CDR3: CAWSVRYDEKLFF. CDR3 coding DNA: TGTGCCTGGAGTGTACGGTATGATGAAAAACTGTTTTTT.

V gene TRBV5-1 combines with J gene TRBJ2-5, with D perhaps TRBD1 (6 bases). The length of the CDR3 is 14 residues. Deletions cut 4 bases from V and 4 bases from J, with 14 bases between. CDR1 SGHRS and CDR2 YFSETQ come from the germline V gene. DNA of the CDR3: TGCGCCAGCAGCCGCCGACAGGCCCGAGAGACCCAGTACTTC. This translates into CASSRRQARETQYF. Together with reference TRBV5-1 and TRBJ2-5, the CDR3 gives the full variable domain: KAGVTQTPRYLIKTRGQQVTLSCSPISGHRSVSWYQQTPGQGLQFLFEYFSETQRNKGNFPGRFSGRQFSNSRSEMNVSTLELGDSALYLCASSRRQARETQYFGPGTRLLVL.

The J gene is TRBJ2-1, the V gene TRBV6-6; 8 bases align to TRBD2. Germline CDR1 is MNHNY and CDR2 is SVGAGI (reference sequence). Trimming cost V 5 bases and J 0 bases; bases outside gene matches: 9. This CDR3 is 17 amino acids long. CDR3: CASSRTSGPASYNEQFF. DNA for the CDR3: TGTGCCAGCAGTCGCACTAGCGGCCCTGCCTCCTACAATGAGCAGTTCTTC.

With respect to this clone: At the DNA level, this CDR3 is encoded by other sequences in the same sample as well. The chain uses TRBV19 and TRBJ2-1, with TRBD1 matching 7 bases. The germline gives CDR1 LNHDA, CDR2 SQIVND (reference sequence). Trimming took 2 bases from V and 0 from J; bases not matched to a gene: 4. The CDR3 contains 16 residues. The CDR3 DNA follows: TGTGCCAGTAGTATACGGGGACAGAGCTCCTACAATGAGCAGTTCTTC. Amino acid sequence: CASSIRGQSSYNEQFF. Based on the CDR3 plus reference TRBV19 and TRBJ2-1, the full variable domain is DGGITQSPKYLFRKEGQNVTLSCEQNLNHDAMYWYRQDPGQGLRLIYYSQIVNDFQKGDIAEGYSVSREKKESFPLTVTSAQKNPTAFYLCASSIRGQSSYNEQFFGPGTRLTVL.